The following is a TCR beta chain sequence with its context. Clones were sequenced by immunoSEQ multiplex PCR, and TCRdb holds only the in-frame ones, with some missing. The top ten clones hold under 0.45% of a sample with under 65,000 clones, approximately 95% of them seen once. The data belong to a study of technical replicates of blood from several donors. Trimming took 5 bases from V and 2 from J, leaving 13 bases between them. Germline V lookup: CDR1 SQVTM, CDR2 ANQGSEA. This CDR3 region has 15 residues. V is TRBV29-1 and J is TRBJ2-6; no firm D call. The material sequenced was T cells isolated from PBMCs. The sequence derives from a human donor in good health. In nucleotides, the CDR3 is TGCAGCGTTATCCCTCGACTGACTGGGGCCAACGTCCTGACTTTC. Residues: CSVIPRLTGANVLTF. The variable domain in full, completed from reference TRBV29-1 and TRBJ2-6, reads SAVISQKPSRDICQRGTSLTIQCQVDSQVTMMFWYRQQPGQSLTLIATANQGSEATYESGFVIDKFPISRPNLTFSTLTVSNMSPEDSSIYLCSVIPRLTGANVLTFGAGSRLTVL.